The T cell receptor (beta chain) under discussion was sequenced for a study of T-cell memory formation after mild COVID-19. Study results and limitations: Contracting CD8+ clones were enriched in EMRA, CD4+ mainly in CM and EM.

V lost 1 base and J 4 bases, leaving 13 bases between the germline ends. Germline CDR1 reads DFQATT; CDR2 reads SNEGSKA (reference sequence). The CDR3 extends over 14 amino acids. TCRdb passed the 5' RACE reads through MiXCR, listing each CDR3 protein once. The top ten clones hold roughly 4% of a sample with over 150,000 distinct CDR3 sequences, less than 20% of them seen once. A word on this clonotype: Its antigen is not known.

What was sequenced was PBMCs or a T cell subset sorted from them (not recorded which). V usage is TRBV20-1 and J usage is TRBJ1-2; D not certain. This TCR derives from a man aged 18-30 years who had mild COVID-19 (a few samples of this study predate the infection). Cell type and time point are not known. The CDR3 sequence: CSARVFGMGYGYTF. The CDR3 DNA reads TGCAGTGCTAGAGTTTTCGGGATGGGCTATGGCTACACCTTC.